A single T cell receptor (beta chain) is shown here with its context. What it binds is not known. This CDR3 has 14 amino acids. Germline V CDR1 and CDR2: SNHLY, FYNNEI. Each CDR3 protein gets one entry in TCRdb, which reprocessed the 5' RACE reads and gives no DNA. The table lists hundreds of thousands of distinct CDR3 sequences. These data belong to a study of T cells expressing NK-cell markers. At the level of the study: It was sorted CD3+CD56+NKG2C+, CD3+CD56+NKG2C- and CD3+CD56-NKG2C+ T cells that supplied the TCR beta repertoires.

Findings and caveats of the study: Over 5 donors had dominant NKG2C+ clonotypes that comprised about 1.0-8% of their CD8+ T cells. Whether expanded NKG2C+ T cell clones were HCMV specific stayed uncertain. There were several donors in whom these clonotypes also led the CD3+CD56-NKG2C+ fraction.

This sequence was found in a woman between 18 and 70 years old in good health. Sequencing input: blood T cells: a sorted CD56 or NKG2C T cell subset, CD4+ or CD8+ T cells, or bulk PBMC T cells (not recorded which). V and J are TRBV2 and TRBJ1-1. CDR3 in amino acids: CASRSGDFGTEAFF.